The 25 T cell receptor beta chains presented below share a single source sample, sequenced in a study of blood T cell repertoires in COVID-19. TCRdb's table, derived via immunoSEQ multiplex PCR, lists solely in-frame clones and lacks some. The table records fewer than 35,000 clones, approximately 88% of them present only once. The specimen sequenced was peripheral blood. The receptors stem from a woman aged 45 to 65 with active COVID-19.

This chain links TRBV3-1 (or the pseudogene TRBV3-2) with TRBJ1-6, with 7 bases aligning to TRBD1. The CDR3 extends over 15 amino acids. V dropped 6 bases and J dropped 8; count of bases not matched to a gene: 10. Germline V gene sequence: CDR1 LGHDT, CDR2 YNNKEL (reference sequence). The CDR3 here is CASSTTGVVDSPLHF. In nucleotides, the CDR3 is TGTGCCAGCAGTACTACAGGGGTGGTAGATTCACCCCTCCACTTT.

The CDR3 DNA reads TGTGCCAGCAGTGAAATCAGGGTCTATGGCTACACCTTC. Translated, it gives CASSEIRVYGYTF. The J gene is TRBJ1-2, the V gene TRBV2; possible D gene TRBD1, 5 bases. Trimming took 2 bases from V and 4 from J, leaving 8 bases between them. Germline lookup yields CDR1 SNHLY and CDR2 FYNNEI. This CDR3 contains 13 residues.

This chain uses TRBV18 with TRBJ2-5; 8 bases line up with TRBD2. The V segment lost 1 base and the J segment 5 bases; nucleotides outside the gene matches: 9. This CDR3 spans 16 amino acids. Germline V gene sequence: CDR1 KGHSH, CDR2 LQKENI. CDR3 loop: CASSPRSVAGMETQYF. The DNA for the CDR3 is TGTGCCAGCTCACCACGGTCAGTAGCGGGAATGGAGACCCAGTACTTC.

This chain uses TRBV29-1 with TRBJ1-2; a weak D match, TRBD1 (6 bases). Looked up from germline, CDR1 is SQVTM and CDR2 is ANQGSEA. The CDR3 contains 12 residues. V lost 4 bases and J lost 8, with 14 bases in between. In DNA form, the CDR3 reads TGCAGCGTTGGGGGGGGCGGGAAGGGCTACACCTTC. As protein: CSVGGGGKGYTF.

The chain couples TRBV19 to TRBJ2-2, with 11 bases aligning to TRBD2. This CDR3 has 16 residues. Germline V gives CDR1 LNHDA, CDR2 SQIVND (reference sequence). Losses at the gene ends were 11 bases for V and 4 bases for J; bases not matched to a gene: 12. CDR3 protein: CASSTSGSGGTGELFF. The CDR3 DNA sequence: TGTGCCTCTAGCACTAGCGGGAGCGGGGGCACCGGGGAGCTGTTTTTT.

This clone was detected only once. The CDR3 sequence is CASSLEGASTYEQYF. CDR3 bases: TGTGCCAGCAGCTTAGAGGGGGCGTCTACCTACGAGCAGTACTTC. J is TRBJ2-7 and V is TRBV5-8; 7 bases line up with TRBD1. CDR1 is SGHTS and CDR2 is YDEGEE in the germline V gene. V shed 2 bases, J shed 2 bases, and the junction held 7 bases outside the gene matches. The CDR3 is 15 amino acids.

The chain carries TRBV29-1 and TRBJ2-1; TRBD2 matches at 8 bases. This CDR3 is built from 15 residues. V was pared by 5 bases and J by 0 bases, with 6 bases of the junction left unmatched. Germline CDR1 and CDR2: SQVTM and ANQGSEA. This CDR3 reads CSVPRSGSSYNEQFF. DNA of the CDR3: TGCAGCGTTCCCCGGAGCGGGAGCTCCTACAATGAGCAGTTCTTC.

This CDR3 reads CASSTRLALSSYEQYF. As DNA, the CDR3 is TGTGCCAGTAGTACCCGACTAGCCCTAAGCTCCTACGAGCAGTACTTC. The V gene is TRBV19, the J gene TRBJ2-7, with 7 nucleotides matching TRBD2. Germline assignment: CDR1 LNHDA and CDR2 SQIVND (reference sequence). J gave up 0 bases and V 4 bases, and 9 bases lay outside the gene matches. This CDR3 comprises 16 residues.

The chain employs TRBV19 and TRBJ2-1; 9 positions agree with TRBD1. Germline V gives CDR1 LNHDA, CDR2 SQIVND (reference sequence). V lost 0 bases, J lost 5 bases, and 5 bases stayed unmatched. CDR3 length: 16 amino acids. CDR3 region: CASSIDHRGLDNEQFF. DNA for the CDR3: TGTGCCAGTAGTATAGATCACAGGGGGCTTGACAATGAGCAGTTCTTC.

The chain joins TRBV7-8 to TRBJ2-3, with 9 bases matching TRBD1. From germline, CDR1 is SGHVS and CDR2 FQNEAQ. V gave up 2 bases and J gave up 5 bases; unmatched junction bases: 8. The CDR3 covers 16 residues. CDR3 nucleotides: TGTGCCAGCAGCTTATCTACAGGGGGCCGGGGAGATACGCAGTATTTT. It encodes CASSLSTGGRGDTQYF. Full variable domain (missing parts from reference TRBV7-8 and TRBJ2-3): GAGVSQSPRYKVAKRGQDVALRCDPISGHVSLFWYQQALGQGPEFLTYFQNEAQLDKSGLPSDRFFAERPEGSVSTLKIQRTQQEDSAVYLCASSLSTGGRGDTQYFGPGTRLTVL.

The chain recombines TRBV7-8 with TRBJ2-7; D ambiguous. Germline loops: CDR1 SGHVS, CDR2 FQNEAQ. Trimming removed 4 bases at V and 6 bases at J, with 10 bases between. The CDR3 is 12 residues long. This CDR3 reads CASSYRSGEQYF. CDR3 DNA: TGTGCCAGCAGCTACCGATCGGGCGAGCAGTACTTC.

The rearrangement links TRBV28 to TRBJ2-5, with D tentatively TRBD1 (7 bases). The CDR3 consists of 16 residues. The V gene's germline CDR1 is MDHEN and CDR2 SYDVKM. V was trimmed by 7 bases and J by 5 bases, leaving 23 bases between them. CDR3 nucleotides: TGTGCCAGCACCCCAGGGGGGCGCCCGATGAGGGAGACCCAGTACTTC. This codes for CASTPGGRPMRETQYF.

CDR3 residues: CATSGTGNQPQHF. The CDR3 DNA sequence: TGTGCCACCTCCGGGACAGGGAATCAGCCCCAGCATTTT. V and J are TRBV2 and TRBJ1-5, with TRBD1 identical over 9 bases. Germline V gene sequence: CDR1 SNHLY, CDR2 FYNNEI. V shed 10 bases, J shed 4 bases, and the junction held 5 bases outside the gene matches. The CDR3 has 13 residues. Complete variable domain (other parts from reference TRBV2 and TRBJ1-5): EPEVTQTPSHQVTQMGQEVILRCVPISNHLYFYWYRQILGQKVEFLVSFYNNEISEKSEIFDDQFSVERPDGSNFTLKIRSTKLEDSAMYFCATSGTGNQPQHFGDGTRLSIL.

The rearrangement joins TRBV28 to TRBJ1-3, with no clear D. The V and J ends lost 4 bases and 1 base respectively, with 5 bases between them. In germline, CDR1 is MDHEN, CDR2 SYDVKM. The CDR3 length is 13 residues. The CDR3 region has the DNA TGTGCCAGCAGTTCCCCTTCTGGAAACACCATATATTTT. This sequence encodes CASSSPSGNTIYF.

The rearrangement uses TRBV6-5 and TRBJ2-7, with D perhaps TRBD2 (7 bases). CDR1 and CDR2 (germline): MNHEY, SVGAGI. The ends were cut back, 8 bases at V and 0 bases at J, with 17 bases in the middle. This CDR3 contains 15 residues. In DNA, the CDR3 is TGTGCCAGCCGGCCGGGGGGCCAATACTCCTACGAGCAGTACTTC. This gives the protein CASRPGGQYSYEQYF.

The chain carries TRBV7-9 and TRBJ2-3; D is undetermined. Looked up from germline, CDR1 is SEHNR and CDR2 is FQNEAQ (reference sequence). The V and J ends lost 9 bases and 6 bases respectively, with 10 bases between them. The CDR3 length is 11 residues. The CDR3 loop reads CASQTLDTQYF. DNA of the CDR3: TGTGCCAGTCAGACATTGGATACGCAGTATTTT.

V gene TRBV4-1 combines with J gene TRBJ2-4, with D uncertain. The CDR3 is 14 residues long. Germline V CDR1 and CDR2: MGHRA, YSYEKL. Trimming left V 0 bases short and J 10 bases short, with 13 bases between. CDR3 region: CASSQDLADAIQYF. The CDR3, as DNA: TGCGCCAGCAGCCAAGATTTGGCGGATGCTATTCAGTACTTC.

V gene TRBV25-1 combines with J gene TRBJ1-3; TRBD1 might be the D (6 bases). The CDR3 totals 14 residues. Trimming stripped 6 bases from V and 4 bases from J, with 13 bases between. Germline assignment: CDR1 MGHDK and CDR2 SYGVNS. CDR3 nucleotides: TGTGCCAGCAGCCGCACAGGGCCGGGAAACACCATATATTTT. Amino acids: CASSRTGPGNTIYF.

The chain employs TRBV9 and TRBJ1-2, with 8 bases that match TRBD1. The CDR3 length is 16 residues. J gave up 3 bases and V 3 bases, and 10 bases lay outside the gene matches. Germline V gene data show CDR1 as SGDLS and CDR2 as YYNGEE. This CDR3 is CASSETQGANYYGYTF. The CDR3 bases are TGTGCCAGCAGCGAGACCCAGGGGGCGAACTACTATGGCTACACCTTC.

This sequence joins TRBV15 and TRBJ1-6; 7 bases fit TRBD1. The trim removed 6 bases at V and 3 bases at J, leaving 2 bases unmatched. The CDR3 has 14 residues. Germline assignment: CDR1 LNHNV and CDR2 YYDKDF (reference sequence). CDR3 sequence: CATRGQNYNSPLHF. The CDR3 DNA sequence: TGTGCCACCAGGGGACAGAACTATAATTCACCCCTCCACTTT.

V usage is TRBV7-7 and J usage is TRBJ2-3; TRBD2 agrees at 7 bases. Germline CDR1 SSHAT, CDR2 FNYEAQ (reference sequence). This CDR3 is built from 13 residues. CDR3 coding DNA: TGTGCTAGCGGGTCAGGGAACGCAGATACGCAGTATTTT. As protein: CASGSGNADTQYF.

V and J are TRBV30 and TRBJ1-2; 12 bases map to TRBD1. The trim removed 4 bases at V and 7 bases at J, leaving 13 bases unmatched. CDR3 length: 16 amino acids. Germline lookup yields CDR1 GTSNPN and CDR2 SVGIG (reference sequence). The CDR3 DNA follows: TGTGCCTGGATTATCGGACCGGGACAGGGGGCAGTTGGCTACACCTTC. The encoded protein is CAWIIGPGQGAVGYTF.

V and J are TRBV19 and TRBJ2-3; no firm D call. V was clipped by 5 bases and J by 2 bases, with 11 bases between them. The CDR3 extends over 14 amino acids. Per germline, CDR1 LNHDA and CDR2 SQIVND (reference sequence). CDR3: CASSLKRITDTQYF. The CDR3 coding sequence is TGTGCCAGTAGTCTCAAGCGAATCACAGATACGCAGTATTTT.

The rearrangement uses TRBV13 and TRBJ2-2; TRBD1 is a possible D gene (5 bases). There are 15 residues in the CDR3. V gave up 3 bases and J gave up 0 bases, with 8 bases separating them. Germline-derived CDR1 and CDR2 are PRHDT and FYEKMQ (reference sequence). The CDR3 is CASSFRGSNTGELFF. CDR3 bases: TGTGCCAGCAGCTTTAGGGGATCGAACACCGGGGAGCTGTTTTTT.

The chain combines TRBV9 with TRBJ2-2, with 7 bases matching TRBD1. V dropped 2 bases and J dropped 6; count of bases not matched to a gene: 7. The CDR3 consists of 15 residues. Germline V gene sequence: CDR1 SGDLS, CDR2 YYNGEE. CDR3 loop: CASSVRGLTSGELFF. As DNA, the CDR3 is TGTGCCAGCAGCGTGAGGGGGCTTACCTCCGGGGAGCTGTTTTTT.